The following is a T cell receptor beta chain sequence with its context. The target antigen is unknown. One junction end disagrees with the germline gene, perhaps due to a read error. CDR1 is DFQATT and CDR2 is SNEGSKA in the germline V gene (reference sequence). This CDR3 contains 12 residues. The study, taken as a whole, reports: Tumor memory CD4+ T cell TCR gene usage was found to cluster with blood and lymph node memory CD4+ cells and with lymph node naive CD4+ cells.

TCRdb reprocessed the 5' RACE reads via MiXCR and lists one record per CDR3 protein. Here the sample spans around 44,000 distinct CDR3 sequences, approximately 30% being singletons. The genes are TRBV20-1 and TRBJ2-7; D uncertain. This TCR derives from a female donor with breast cancer. Material for sequencing was tumor-infiltrating memory CD4+ T cells sorted from the breast tumor. Described subset: memory CD4+ T cells, CD4+CD45RO+CD25-. This CDR3 reads CSAPESTNEQDF. CDR3 DNA: TGCAGTGCGCCTGAGAGCACTAACGAGCAGGACTTC.